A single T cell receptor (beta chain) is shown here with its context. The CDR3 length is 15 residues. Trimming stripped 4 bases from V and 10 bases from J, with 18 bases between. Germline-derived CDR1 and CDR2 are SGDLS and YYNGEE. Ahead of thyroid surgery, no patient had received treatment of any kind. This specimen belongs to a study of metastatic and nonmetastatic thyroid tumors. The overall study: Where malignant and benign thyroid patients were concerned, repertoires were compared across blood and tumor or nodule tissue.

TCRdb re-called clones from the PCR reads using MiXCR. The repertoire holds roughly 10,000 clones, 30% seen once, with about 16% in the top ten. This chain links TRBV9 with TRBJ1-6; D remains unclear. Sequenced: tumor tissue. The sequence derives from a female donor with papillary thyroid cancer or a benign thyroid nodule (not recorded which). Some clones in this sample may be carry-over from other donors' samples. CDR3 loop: CASSPTWGRGSPLHF. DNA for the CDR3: TGTGCCAGCAGCCCGACGTGGGGTAGAGGATCACCCCTCCACTTT.